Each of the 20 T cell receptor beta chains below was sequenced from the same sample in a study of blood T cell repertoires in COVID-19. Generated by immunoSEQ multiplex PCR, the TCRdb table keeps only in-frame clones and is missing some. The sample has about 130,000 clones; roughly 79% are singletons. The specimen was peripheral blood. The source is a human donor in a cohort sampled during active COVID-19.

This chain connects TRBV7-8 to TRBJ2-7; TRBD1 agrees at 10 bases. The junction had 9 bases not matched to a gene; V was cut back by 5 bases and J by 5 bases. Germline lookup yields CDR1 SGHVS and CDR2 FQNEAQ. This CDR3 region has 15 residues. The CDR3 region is CASSLSGTGVHEQYF. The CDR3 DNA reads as TGTGCCAGCAGCCTGTCCGGGACAGGGGTCCACGAGCAGTACTTC.

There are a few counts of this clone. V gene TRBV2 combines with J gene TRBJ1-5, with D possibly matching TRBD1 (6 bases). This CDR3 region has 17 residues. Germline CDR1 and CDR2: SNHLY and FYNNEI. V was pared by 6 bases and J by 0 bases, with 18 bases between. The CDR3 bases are TGTGCCAGCAGAGGGGGGGCTGGAAGTTTTAGCAATCAGCCCCAGCATTTT. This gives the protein CASRGGAGSFSNQPQHF.

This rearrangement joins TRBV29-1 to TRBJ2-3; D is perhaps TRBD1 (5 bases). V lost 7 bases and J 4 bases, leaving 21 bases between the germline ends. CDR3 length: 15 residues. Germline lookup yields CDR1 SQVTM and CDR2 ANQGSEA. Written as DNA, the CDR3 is TGCAGCGCCCCCTGGTCCCAGGGATGGTCAGATACGCAGTATTTT. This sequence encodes CSAPWSQGWSDTQYF.

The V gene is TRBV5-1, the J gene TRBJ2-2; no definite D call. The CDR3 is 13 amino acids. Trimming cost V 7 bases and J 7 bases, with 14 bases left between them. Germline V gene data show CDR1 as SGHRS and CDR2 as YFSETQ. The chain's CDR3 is CASRDTSDGELFF. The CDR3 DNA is TGCGCCAGCCGAGACACGTCGGACGGGGAGCTGTTTTTT.

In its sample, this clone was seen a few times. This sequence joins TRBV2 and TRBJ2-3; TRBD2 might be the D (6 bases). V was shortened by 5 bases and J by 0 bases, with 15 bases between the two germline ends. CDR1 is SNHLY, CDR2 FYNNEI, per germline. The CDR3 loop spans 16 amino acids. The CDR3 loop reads CASSPPGSGSTDTQYF. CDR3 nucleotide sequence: TGTGCCAGCAGTCCTCCGGGTAGCGGAAGCACAGATACGCAGTATTTT.

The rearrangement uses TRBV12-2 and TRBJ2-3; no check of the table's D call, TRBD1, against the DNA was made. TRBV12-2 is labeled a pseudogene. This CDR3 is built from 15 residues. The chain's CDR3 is CASRLDRGWADTQYF. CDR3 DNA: TGTGCAAGTCGCTTGGACAGGGGGTGGGCAGATACGCAGTATTTT.

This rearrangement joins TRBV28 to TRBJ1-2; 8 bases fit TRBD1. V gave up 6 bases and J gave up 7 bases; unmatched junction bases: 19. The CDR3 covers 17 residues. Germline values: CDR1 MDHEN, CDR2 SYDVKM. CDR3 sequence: CASSPFVTGEKRSGYTF. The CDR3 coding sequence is TGTGCCAGCAGCCCATTCGTGACAGGGGAAAAGAGGAGTGGCTACACCTTC.

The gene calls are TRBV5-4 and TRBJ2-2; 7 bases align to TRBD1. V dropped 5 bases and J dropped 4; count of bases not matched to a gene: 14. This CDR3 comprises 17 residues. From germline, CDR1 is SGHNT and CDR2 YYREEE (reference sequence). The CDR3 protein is CASRLPEGALGTGELFF. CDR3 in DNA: TGTGCCAGCAGACTCCCCGAGGGGGCACTGGGCACCGGGGAGCTGTTTTTT.

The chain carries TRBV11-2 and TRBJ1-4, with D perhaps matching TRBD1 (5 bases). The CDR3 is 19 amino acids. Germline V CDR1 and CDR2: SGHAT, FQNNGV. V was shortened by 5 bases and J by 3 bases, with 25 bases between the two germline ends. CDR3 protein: CASSPARPARVKANEKLFF. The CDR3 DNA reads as TGTGCCAGCAGCCCCGCCCGCCCCGCCAGGGTAAAGGCTAATGAAAAACTGTTTTTT.

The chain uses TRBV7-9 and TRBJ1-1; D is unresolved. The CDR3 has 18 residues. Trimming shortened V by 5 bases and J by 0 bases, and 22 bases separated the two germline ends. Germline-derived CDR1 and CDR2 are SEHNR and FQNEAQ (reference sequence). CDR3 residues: CASSPPPNEQWMNTEAFF. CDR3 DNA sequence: TGTGCCAGCAGCCCCCCCCCAAACGAACAGTGGATGAACACTGAAGCTTTCTTT.

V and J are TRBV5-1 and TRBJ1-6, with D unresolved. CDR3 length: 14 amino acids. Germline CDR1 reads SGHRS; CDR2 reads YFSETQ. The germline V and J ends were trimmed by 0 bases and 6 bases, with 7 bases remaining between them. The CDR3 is CASSLGAANSPLHF. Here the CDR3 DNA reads TGCGCCAGCAGCTTGGGGGCAGCTAATTCACCCCTCCACTTT.

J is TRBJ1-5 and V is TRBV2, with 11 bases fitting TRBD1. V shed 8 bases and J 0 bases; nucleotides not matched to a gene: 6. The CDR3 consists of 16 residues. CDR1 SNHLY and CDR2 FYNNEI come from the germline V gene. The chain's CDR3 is CASRGDRGNSNQPQHF. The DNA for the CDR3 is TGTGCCAGCCGTGGGGACAGGGGGAATAGCAATCAGCCCCAGCATTTT.

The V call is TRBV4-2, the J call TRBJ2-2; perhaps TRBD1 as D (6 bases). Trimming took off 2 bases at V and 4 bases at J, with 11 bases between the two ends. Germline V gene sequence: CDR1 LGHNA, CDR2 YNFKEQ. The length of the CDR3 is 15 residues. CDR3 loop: CASSQPTGSTGELFF. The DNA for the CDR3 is TGTGCCAGCAGCCAACCAACAGGGAGCACCGGGGAGCTGTTTTTT.

The CDR3, as DNA: TGTGCCAGCAGCACAAATGACGGGACATCCTACGAGCAGTACTTC. Amino acid sequence: CASSTNDGTSYEQYF. The chain employs TRBV21-1 and TRBJ2-7; the table assigns TRBD1, which was not confirmed against the DNA. TRBV21-1 is a pseudogene locus. The CDR3 extends over 15 amino acids.

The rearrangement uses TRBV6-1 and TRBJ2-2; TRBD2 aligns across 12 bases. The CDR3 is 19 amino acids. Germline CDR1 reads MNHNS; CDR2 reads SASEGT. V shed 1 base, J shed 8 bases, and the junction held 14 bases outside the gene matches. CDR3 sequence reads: CASSEVPFGGLAGRGELFF. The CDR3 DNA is TGTGCCAGCAGTGAAGTCCCCTTCGGAGGACTAGCGGGGCGGGGGGAGCTGTTTTTT.

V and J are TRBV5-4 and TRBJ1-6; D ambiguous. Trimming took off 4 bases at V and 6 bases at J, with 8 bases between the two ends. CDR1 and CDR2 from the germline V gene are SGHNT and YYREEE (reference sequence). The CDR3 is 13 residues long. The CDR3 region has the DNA TGTGCCAGCAGCGCGGGTCTTAATTCACCCCTCCACTTT. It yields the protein CASSAGLNSPLHF. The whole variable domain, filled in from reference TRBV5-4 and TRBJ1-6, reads ETGVTQSPTHLIKTRGQQVTLRCSSQSGHNTVSWYQQALGQGPQFIFQYYREEENGRGNFPPRFSGLQFPNYSSELNVNALELDDSALYLCASSAGLNSPLHFGNGTRLTVT.

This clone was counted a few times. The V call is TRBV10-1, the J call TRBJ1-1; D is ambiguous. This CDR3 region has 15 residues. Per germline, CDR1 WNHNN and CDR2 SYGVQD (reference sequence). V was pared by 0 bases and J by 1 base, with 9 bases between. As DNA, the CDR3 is TGCGCCAGCAGTGAGTCGAGTACGGGGAACACTGAAGCTTTCTTT. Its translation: CASSESSTGNTEAFF.

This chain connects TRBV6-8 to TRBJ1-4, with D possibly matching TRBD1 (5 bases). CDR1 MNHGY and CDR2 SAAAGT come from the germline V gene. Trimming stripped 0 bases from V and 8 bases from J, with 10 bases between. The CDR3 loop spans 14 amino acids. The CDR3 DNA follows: TGTGCCAGCAGTTACTCAGGGGTGGGAGAAAAACTGTTTTTT. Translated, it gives CASSYSGVGEKLFF.

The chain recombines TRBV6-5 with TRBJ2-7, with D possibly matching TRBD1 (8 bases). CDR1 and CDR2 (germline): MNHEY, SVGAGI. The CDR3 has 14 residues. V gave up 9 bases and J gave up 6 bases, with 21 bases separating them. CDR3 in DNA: TGTGCCAGTCCCTCGGGGGGCAGGGGGCGCGAGCAGTACTTC. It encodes CASPSGGRGREQYF.

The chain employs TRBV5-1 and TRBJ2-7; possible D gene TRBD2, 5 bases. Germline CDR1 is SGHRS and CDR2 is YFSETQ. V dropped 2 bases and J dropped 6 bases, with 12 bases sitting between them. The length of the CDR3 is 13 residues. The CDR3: CASSFGLDREQYF. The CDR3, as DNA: TGCGCCAGCAGCTTCGGACTCGATCGCGAGCAGTACTTC.